This TCR beta chain came from a study of persistence of HIV-infected CD4 T cells. Study-level findings and limits: TCR oligoclonality correlated with proviral oligoclonality in the same sorted populations.

In the case of this clone: The target antigen is unknown.

Cells were stimulated nonspecifically with anti-CD3/anti-CD28 magnetic beads. CD4+ T cells upregulating both CD40 ligand and CD69 were sorted as responding cells. These HIV-1-infected adults initiated suppressive ART in chronic infection. This was the immunoSEQ version 4 assay in survey mode. Profiled with immunoSEQ multiplex PCR; TCRdb holds only in-frame clones, not every one. This sample has 43,000 or so clones; 70% to 90% occur once, and the top ten carry about 0.94%. This sample comprised CD4+ T cells sorted from PBMCs after roughly 20-hour stimulation, obtained from a patient who received antiretroviral therapy. This TCR derives from an adult man with HIV who was CMV-seropositive.

CDR3 sequence: CSALTGSKSTEAFF. CDR3 in DNA: TGCAGCGCTCTTACAGGGTCGAAAAGCACTGAAGCTTTCTTT. The chain uses TRBV29-1 and TRBJ1-1; weak D call: TRBD1 (6 bases). CDR3 length: 14 residues. V lost 7 bases and J lost 4, with 19 bases in between. Germline CDR1 SQVTM, CDR2 ANQGSEA. The full variable domain, with the rest looked up from reference TRBV29-1 and TRBJ1-1, is SAVISQKPSRDICQRGTSLTIQCQVDSQVTMMFWYRQQPGQSLTLIATANQGSEATYESGFVIDKFPISRPNLTFSTLTVSNMSPEDSSIYLCSALTGSKSTEAFFGQGTRLTVV.